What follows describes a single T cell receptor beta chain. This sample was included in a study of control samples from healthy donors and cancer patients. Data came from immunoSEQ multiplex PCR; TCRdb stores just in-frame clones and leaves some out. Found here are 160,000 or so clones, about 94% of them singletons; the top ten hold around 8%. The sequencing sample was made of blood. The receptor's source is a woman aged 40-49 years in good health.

CDR3: CASSRGVNQPQHF. The CDR3 region has the DNA TGTGCCTCCTCCCGCGGGGTCAATCAGCCCCAGCATTTT. This chain joins TRBV6-5 and TRBJ1-5, with D unresolved. Deletions cut 11 bases from V and 3 bases from J, with 14 bases between. The germline CDR1 and CDR2 sequences are MNHEY and SVGAGI. CDR3 size: 13 residues.